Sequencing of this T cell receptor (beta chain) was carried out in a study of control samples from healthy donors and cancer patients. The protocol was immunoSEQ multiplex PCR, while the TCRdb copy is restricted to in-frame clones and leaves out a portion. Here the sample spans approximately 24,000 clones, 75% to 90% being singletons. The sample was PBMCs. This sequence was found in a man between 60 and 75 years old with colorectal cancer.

In DNA form, the CDR3 reads TGTGCCAGCAGTTTAGGTCGGGACAGGGGTTCACCCCTCCACTTT. Translation gives CASSLGRDRGSPLHF. The chain uses TRBV6-5 and TRBJ1-6, with 10 bases fitting TRBD1. The CDR3 runs 15 residues. Germline V lookup: CDR1 MNHEY, CDR2 SVGAGI. The ends lost 4 bases at V and 9 bases at J; junction bases unmatched: 6.